A single sample is the source of the 24 T cell receptor beta chains below, sequenced in a study of cytomegalovirus exposure and HLA in healthy donors. PCR used 60 Vbeta primers and 13 Jbeta primers. Produced via immunoSEQ multiplex PCR; TCRdb's table is partial and in-frame only. The sample has a few hundred thousand clones, 72% seen once; the top ten hold 2% to 2.5%. The sample consisted of PBMCs. The receptor set was obtained from a female donor in good health and CMV-seronegative.

This clone was counted a single time. V usage is TRBV9 and J usage is TRBJ1-4; D remains ambiguous. The V end lost 6 bases, the J end lost 7 bases, and 13 bases lay between the germline ends. The CDR3 sequence is 13 residues long. In germline, CDR1 is SGDLS, CDR2 YYNGEE. CDR3 DNA sequence: TGTGCCAGCAATGTGGGGAGTGGTGAAAAACTGTTTTTT. Translating it yields CASNVGSGEKLFF.

The chain couples TRBV29-1 to TRBJ2-1; 9 bases map to TRBD1. CDR1 is SQVTM, CDR2 ANQGSEA, per germline. V trimming: 4 bases; J trimming: 7 bases; junction bases outside the gene matches: 17. CDR3 length: 17 residues. The CDR3 coding sequence is TGCAGCGTTGCCGGGACAGGGACCGATTTGGGTAGGAATGAGCAGTTCTTC. Translated: CSVAGTGTDLGRNEQFF.

The chain has TRBV7-9 and TRBJ1-2; 8 nucleotides match TRBD1. The J segment lost 8 bases and the V segment lost 6 bases, leaving 5 bases of the junction unmatched. Germline loops: CDR1 SEHNR, CDR2 FQNEAQ (reference sequence). This CDR3 comprises 12 residues. The CDR3 DNA follows: TGTGCCAGCAGACCCAGGGGGCTAGGCTACACCTTC. This codes for CASRPRGLGYTF. Full variable domain (remainder filled in from reference TRBV7-9 and TRBJ1-2): DTGVSQNPRHKITKRGQNVTFRCDPISEHNRLYWYRQTLGQGPEFLTYFQNEAQLEKSRLLSDRFSAERPKGSFSTLEIQRTEQGDSAMYLCASRPRGLGYTFGSGTRLTVV.

CDR3 residues: CASSLGEATGAAWSSYNSPLHF. The CDR3, as DNA: TGTGCCAGCAGCTTAGGGGAGGCGACAGGGGCCGCTTGGAGCTCCTATAATTCACCCCTCCACTTT. The rearrangement joins TRBV13 to TRBJ1-6; 8 bases fit TRBD1. The V segment lost 0 bases and the J segment 0 bases; nucleotides outside the gene matches: 16. The length of the CDR3 is 22 residues. The V gene's germline CDR1 is PRHDT and CDR2 FYEKMQ (reference sequence).

The chain couples TRBV6-1 to TRBJ2-1, with TRBD1 as a possible D gene (5 bases). CDR1 and CDR2 from the germline V gene are MNHNS and SASEGT. The CDR3 totals 13 residues. Trimming took off 8 bases at V and 4 bases at J, with 12 bases between the two ends. This CDR3 reads CASARQLYNEQFF. The CDR3 nucleotides are TGTGCCAGCGCGCGACAGCTATACAATGAGCAGTTCTTC.

The chain joins TRBV9 to TRBJ2-1; TRBD2 agrees at 9 bases. The CDR3 runs to 17 residues. Germline CDR1 reads SGDLS; CDR2 reads YYNGEE. V was pared by 0 bases and J by 9 bases, with 13 bases of the junction left unmatched. CDR3 DNA sequence: TGTGCCAGCAGCGTAGCGGGGCCAGCGGGAGGCATCGGTGAGCAGTTCTTC. Amino acid sequence: CASSVAGPAGGIGEQFF.

This chain connects TRBV19 to TRBJ1-4, with D unclear. CDR3 length: 17 residues. The germline V gene encodes CDR1 LNHDA and CDR2 SQIVND (reference sequence). Trimming took off 7 bases at V and 0 bases at J, with 18 bases between the two ends. CDR3 nucleotides: TGTGCCAGTAAGACCCACCCGGTTACTACAACTAATGAAAAACTGTTTTTT. As protein: CASKTHPVTTTNEKLFF.

J is TRBJ1-5 and V is TRBV5-5, with D possibly being TRBD1 (6 bases). CDR3 length: 14 residues. Trimming removed 0 bases at V and 6 bases at J, with 10 bases between. In germline, CDR1 is SGHKS, CDR2 YYEKEE (reference sequence). In DNA, the CDR3 is TGTGCCAGCAGCTTGGACACAGGGACTCAGCCCCAGCATTTT. This gives the protein CASSLDTGTQPQHF.

The chain recombines TRBV27 with TRBJ1-5; D is unresolved. Germline V lookup: CDR1 MNHEY, CDR2 SMNVEV (reference sequence). Trimming left V 8 bases short and J 5 bases short, with 10 bases between. This CDR3 has 12 amino acids. Here the CDR3 DNA reads TGTGCCAGCGCAAAACTCGATCAGCCCCAGCATTTT. Translating gives CASAKLDQPQHF.

The rearrangement uses TRBV5-4 and TRBJ1-2; no clear D. The V and J ends lost 3 bases and 3 bases respectively, with 9 bases between them. Germline CDR1 SGHNT, CDR2 YYREEE (reference sequence). The CDR3 loop spans 13 amino acids. The CDR3 region has the DNA TGTGCCAGCAGCTCGCGGAGGGACTATGGCTACACCTTC. Amino acids: CASSSRRDYGYTF.

This chain joins TRBV10-2 and TRBJ2-1, with a tentative D call TRBD2 (6 bases). V lost 6 bases and J 9 bases, leaving 15 bases between the germline ends. Germline loops: CDR1 WSHSY, CDR2 SAAADI. CDR3 length equals 13 residues. DNA of the CDR3: TGCGCCAGCAGGGGGGGAGTAGGGTTTGAGCAGTTCTTC. As protein: CASRGGVGFEQFF.

This clone was observed a few times. CDR3 DNA sequence: TGTGCCGGATCAGCGGGGAATGTGTACGAGCAGTACTTC. Amino acid sequence: CAGSAGNVYEQYF. The chain couples TRBV28 to TRBJ2-7, with 7 bases lining up with TRBD2. Germline V gene sequence: CDR1 MDHEN, CDR2 SYDVKM. V gave up 11 bases and J gave up 4 bases; unmatched junction bases: 11. The CDR3 is made up of 13 amino acids.

The V gene is TRBV6-4, the J gene TRBJ2-1, with D unclear. Per the germline V gene, CDR1 is MRHNA and CDR2 is SNTAGT. V lost 2 bases and J 0 bases, leaving 23 bases between the germline ends. There are 20 residues in the CDR3. CDR3 loop: CASSDPRTAELPSSYNEQFF. The CDR3 DNA sequence: TGTGCCAGCAGTGACCCCAGAACCGCAGAACTACCCAGCTCCTACAATGAGCAGTTCTTC.

In this sample, this clone turned up once. The chain combines TRBV11-3 with TRBJ2-1, with a possible D match to TRBD2 (5 bases). V was shortened by 1 base and J by 3 bases, with 10 bases between the two germline ends. CDR1 and CDR2 from the germline V gene are SGHNT and YENEEA. The CDR3 sequence is 15 residues long. This chain's CDR3 is CASSLVTSSYNEQFF. CDR3 DNA: TGTGCCAGCAGCTTAGTCACTAGTAGCTACAATGAGCAGTTCTTC.

The chain couples TRBV19 to TRBJ2-7; 10 nucleotides line up with TRBD2. J gave up 5 bases and V 3 bases, and 7 bases lay outside the gene matches. The CDR3 spans 15 residues. Germline loops: CDR1 LNHDA, CDR2 SQIVND (reference sequence). CDR3 coding DNA: TGTGCCAGTAGTATCGAGCTAGCGGGAGCGGACGAGCAGTACTTC. It specifies CASSIELAGADEQYF.

This clone was seen a few times. This chain uses TRBV6-5 with TRBJ1-6; D remains ambiguous. The germline V and J ends were trimmed by 6 bases and 7 bases, with 13 bases remaining between them. Germline CDR1 reads MNHEY; CDR2 reads SVGAGI. This CDR3 region has 14 residues. The CDR3 DNA follows: TGTGCCAGCAGCATAGGACTCGGGAATTCACCCCTCCACTTT. Translating gives CASSIGLGNSPLHF.

This clone was observed a handful of times. The chain combines TRBV29-1 with TRBJ2-1, with TRBD2 matching over 9 bases. CDR1 and CDR2 (germline): SQVTM, ANQGSEA. The ends lost 3 bases at V and 7 bases at J; junction bases unmatched: 10. There are 15 residues in the CDR3. CDR3 region: CSVDVLGTSQNEQFF. The CDR3 nucleotides read TGCAGCGTTGATGTTTTGGGGACTAGCCAAAATGAGCAGTTCTTC.

The table lists this clone with a few counts. The chain links TRBV7-9 to TRBJ1-5; possible D gene TRBD1, 6 bases. The CDR3 is made up of 16 amino acids. Germline CDR1 and CDR2: SEHNR and FQNEAQ (reference sequence). V was cut by 3 bases and J by 7 bases, with 19 bases left in between. For the CDR3, the DNA is TGTGCCAGCAGCTTGTGGGGTTCGGGGGGCCGACAGCCCCAGCATTTT. Translated: CASSLWGSGGRQPQHF.

This chain's CDR3 is CASSLNRDRIDNEQFF. In DNA, the CDR3 is TGTGCCAGCTCACTAAACCGGGACAGAATCGACAATGAGCAGTTCTTC. The rearrangement joins TRBV18 to TRBJ2-1; 7 bases map to TRBD1. CDR3 length equals 16 residues. Looked up from germline, CDR1 is KGHSH and CDR2 is LQKENI. After removal of 4 bases from V and 5 bases from J, the junction contained 11 bases not matched to a gene.

The chain uses TRBV10-1 and TRBJ1-2; possible D gene TRBD1, 5 bases. Trimming left V 2 bases short and J 2 bases short, with 6 bases between. CDR1 is WNHNN and CDR2 is SYGVQD in the germline V gene (reference sequence). This CDR3 has 13 amino acids. The CDR3 loop reads CASSEAGNYGYTF. The DNA for the CDR3 is TGCGCCAGCAGTGAGGCAGGGAACTATGGCTACACCTTC.

V gene TRBV5-4 combines with J gene TRBJ2-5; D unresolved. The assigned J gene may be wrong: the sequence end matches TRBJ2-7 better. Germline V CDR1 and CDR2: SGHNT, YYREEE (reference sequence). The CDR3 contains 13 residues. CDR3 nucleotide sequence: TGTGCCAGCAGCCAAAGAAGCTCCTACGAGCAGTACTTC. Translating gives CASSQRSSYEQYF.

V gene TRBV21-1 combines with J gene TRBJ1-5; TRBD1 is the table's D call and was not checked against the DNA. TRBV21-1 is listed as a pseudogene. The CDR3 has 18 residues. CDR3 residues: CASSKVWWGNSHGQPQHF. CDR3 coding DNA: TGTGCCAGCAGCAAAGTTTGGTGGGGCAATAGCCATGGTCAGCCCCAGCATTTT.

V is TRBV4-1 and J is TRBJ2-3; D gene ambiguous. V was cut by 3 bases and J by 5 bases, with 9 bases left in between. The CDR3 length is 13 residues. Germline V gene data show CDR1 as MGHRA and CDR2 as YSYEKL. The DNA of the CDR3 is TGCGCCAGCAGCCATCTCTATCGAGATACGCAGTATTTT. This sequence encodes CASSHLYRDTQYF.

This chain connects TRBV7-8 to TRBJ1-4; tentative D call: TRBD1 (6 bases). Looked up from germline, CDR1 is SGHVS and CDR2 is FQNEAQ. V dropped 4 bases and J dropped 8 bases, with 17 bases sitting between them. CDR3 length: 15 amino acids. CDR3 DNA: TGTGCCAGCAGCTCGAATGGGGGCGGGGGAGAAAAACTGTTTTTT. Its protein is CASSSNGGGGEKLFF.